A single sample is the source of the 5 T cell receptor beta chains below, sequenced in a study of technical replicates of blood from several donors. Measured with immunoSEQ multiplex PCR; TCRdb has only the in-frame clones, and not every one. The profile shows around 72,000 clones, 91% of them singletons. Material: T cells isolated from PBMCs. These receptor sequences come from a human donor in good health. Some clones in this sample may be carry-over from other donors' samples.

CDR3 DNA: TGCGCCAGCAGCCTGCGGAGAACGAACACTGAAGCTTTCTTT. It yields the protein CASSLRRTNTEAFF. The chain is built from TRBV5-1 and TRBJ1-1; no reliable D call. CDR3 length: 14 amino acids. Germline assignment: CDR1 SGHRS and CDR2 YFSETQ. V dropped 4 bases and J dropped 1 base, with 11 bases sitting between them.

The rearrangement uses TRBV28 and TRBJ2-3; D is possibly TRBD2 (6 bases). V gave up 8 bases and J gave up 5 bases, with 20 bases separating them. Per germline, CDR1 MDHEN and CDR2 SYDVKM. The CDR3 consists of 15 residues. The CDR3 is CASSAGGKLGDTQYF. CDR3 sequence (DNA): TGTGCCAGCTCGGCTGGGGGGAAACTGGGAGATACGCAGTATTTT.

The chain employs TRBV19 and TRBJ2-1; D might be TRBD1 (6 bases). This CDR3 is 13 amino acids long. The germline gives CDR1 LNHDA, CDR2 SQIVND (reference sequence). Trimming shortened V by 5 bases and J by 8 bases, and 13 bases separated the two germline ends. The chain's CDR3 is CASSFRQVHEQFF. The CDR3 DNA sequence: TGTGCCAGTAGTTTCCGACAGGTGCATGAGCAGTTCTTC.

V gene TRBV29-1 combines with J gene TRBJ2-3; 7 bases fit TRBD1. V gave up 1 base and J gave up 3 bases; unmatched junction bases: 4. Germline assignment: CDR1 SQVTM and CDR2 ANQGSEA. This CDR3 region has 14 residues. DNA of the CDR3: TGCAGCGTTGAAGCTCCGACAGGGACAGATACGCAGTATTTT. Amino acids: CSVEAPTGTDTQYF.

The rearrangement links TRBV21-1 to TRBJ2-6; the table names TRBD1, a call not compared with the DNA. TRBV21-1 is a pseudogene segment. The CDR3 loop spans 16 amino acids. CDR3 bases: TGTGCCAGCAGCGCGTGGACAGGGCCCGGGGCCAACGTCCTGACTTTC. The encoded protein is CASSAWTGPGANVLTF.